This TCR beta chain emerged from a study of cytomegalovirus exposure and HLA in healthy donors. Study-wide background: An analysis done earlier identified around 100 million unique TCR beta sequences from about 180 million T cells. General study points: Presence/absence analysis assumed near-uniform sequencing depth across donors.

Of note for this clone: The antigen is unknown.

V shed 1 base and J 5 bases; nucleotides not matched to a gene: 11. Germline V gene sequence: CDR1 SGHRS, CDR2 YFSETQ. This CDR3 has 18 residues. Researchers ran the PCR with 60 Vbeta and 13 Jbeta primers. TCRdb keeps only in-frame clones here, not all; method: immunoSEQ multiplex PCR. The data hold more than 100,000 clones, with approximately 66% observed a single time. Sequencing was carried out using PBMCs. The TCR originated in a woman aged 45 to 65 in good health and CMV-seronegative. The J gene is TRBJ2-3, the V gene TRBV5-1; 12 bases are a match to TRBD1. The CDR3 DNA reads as TGCGCCAGCAGCTTGAGTCCCCCGGGACAGGGGGCCGGAGATACGCAGTATTTT. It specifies CASSLSPPGQGAGDTQYF.